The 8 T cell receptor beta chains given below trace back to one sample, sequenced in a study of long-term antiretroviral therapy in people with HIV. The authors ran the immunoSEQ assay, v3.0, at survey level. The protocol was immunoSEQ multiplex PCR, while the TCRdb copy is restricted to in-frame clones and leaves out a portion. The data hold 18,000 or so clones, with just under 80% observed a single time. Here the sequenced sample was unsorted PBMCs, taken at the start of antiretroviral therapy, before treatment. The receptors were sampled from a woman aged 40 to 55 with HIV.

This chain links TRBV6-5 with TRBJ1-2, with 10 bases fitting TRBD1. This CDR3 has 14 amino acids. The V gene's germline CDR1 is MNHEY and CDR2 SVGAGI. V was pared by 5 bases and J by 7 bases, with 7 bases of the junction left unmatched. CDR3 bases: TGTGCCAGCAGTGGGGGACAGGGGAAGAGTGGCTACACCTTC. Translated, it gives CASSGGQGKSGYTF.

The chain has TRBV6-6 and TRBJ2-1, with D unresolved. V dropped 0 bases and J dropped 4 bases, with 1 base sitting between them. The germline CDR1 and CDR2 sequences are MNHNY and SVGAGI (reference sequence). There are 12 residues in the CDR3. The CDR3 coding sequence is TGTGCCAGCAGTTACTCGTACAATGAGCAGTTCTTC. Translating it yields CASSYSYNEQFF.

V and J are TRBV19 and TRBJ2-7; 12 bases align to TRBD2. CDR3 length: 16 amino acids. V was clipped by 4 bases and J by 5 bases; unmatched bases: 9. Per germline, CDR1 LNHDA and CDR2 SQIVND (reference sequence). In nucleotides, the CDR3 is TGTGCCAGTAGTACAACCACTAGCGGGGGGTTCGACGAGCAGTACTTC. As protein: CASSTTTSGGFDEQYF.

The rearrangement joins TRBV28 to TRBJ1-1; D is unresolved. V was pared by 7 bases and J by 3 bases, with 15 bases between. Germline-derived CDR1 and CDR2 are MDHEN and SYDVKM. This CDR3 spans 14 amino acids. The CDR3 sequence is CASTPRRVHTEAFF. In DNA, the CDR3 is TGTGCCAGCACCCCCCGGAGAGTTCACACTGAAGCTTTCTTT.

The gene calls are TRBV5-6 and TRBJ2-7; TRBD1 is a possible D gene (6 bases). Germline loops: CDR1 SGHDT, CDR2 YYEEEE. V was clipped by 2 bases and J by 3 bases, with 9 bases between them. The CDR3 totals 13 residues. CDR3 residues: CASSFRTVYEQYF. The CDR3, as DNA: TGTGCCAGCAGCTTCAGGACAGTCTACGAGCAGTACTTC.

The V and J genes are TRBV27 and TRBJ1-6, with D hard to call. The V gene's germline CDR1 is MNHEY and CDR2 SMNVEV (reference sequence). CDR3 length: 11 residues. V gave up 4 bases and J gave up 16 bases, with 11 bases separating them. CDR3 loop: CASSSMGELHF. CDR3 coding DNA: TGTGCCAGCAGTTCTATGGGTGAACTCCACTTT.

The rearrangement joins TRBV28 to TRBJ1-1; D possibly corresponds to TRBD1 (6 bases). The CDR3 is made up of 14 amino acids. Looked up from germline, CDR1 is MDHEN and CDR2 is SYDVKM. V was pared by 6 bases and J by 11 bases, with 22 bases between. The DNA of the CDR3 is TGTGCCAGCAGACTCAATAATCTTTCAGGGGTGGCTTTCTTT. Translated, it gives CASRLNNLSGVAFF.

The CDR3 loop is CASSLDTYSYEQYF. CDR3 bases: TGTGCCAGCAGCTTAGATACCTACTCCTACGAGCAGTACTTC. This chain connects TRBV7-2 to TRBJ2-7, with D hard to call. Germline V lookup: CDR1 SGHTA, CDR2 FQGNSA. This CDR3 is 14 amino acids long. V dropped 1 base and J dropped 0 bases, with 7 bases sitting between them.